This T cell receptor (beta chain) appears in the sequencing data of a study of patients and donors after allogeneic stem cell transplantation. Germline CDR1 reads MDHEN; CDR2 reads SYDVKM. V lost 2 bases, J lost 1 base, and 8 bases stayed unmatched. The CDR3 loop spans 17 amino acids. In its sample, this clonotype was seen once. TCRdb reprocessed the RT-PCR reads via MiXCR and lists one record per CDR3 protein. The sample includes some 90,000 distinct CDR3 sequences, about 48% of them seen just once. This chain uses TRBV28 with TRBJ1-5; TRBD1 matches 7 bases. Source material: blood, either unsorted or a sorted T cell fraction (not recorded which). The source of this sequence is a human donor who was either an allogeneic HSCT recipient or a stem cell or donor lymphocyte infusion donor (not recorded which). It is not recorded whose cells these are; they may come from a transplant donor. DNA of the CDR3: TGTGCCAGCAGTTTAGGACCAGGGGGGGCAAGCAATCAGCCCCAGCATTTT. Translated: CASSLGPGGASNQPQHF.